This entry lists 22 T cell receptor beta chains sequenced from one sample in a study of Ad26.COV2.S vaccination and SARS-CoV-2 variants (dated by TCRdb to the early 2020s). The receptor library was made with the immunoSEQ multiplex PCR assay. Drawn from immuneACCESS, this table holds only the in-frame rearrangements with V and J called that TCRdb kept. Clones are partly lost; checked studies trace under half to an unresolved V gene and leave the rest unexplained. This sample gives fewer than 600,000 clones in total; 80% to 90% of them show up just once. Clones ranked in the top ten supply roughly 1.7% of the sample. Read against the paper, the sample's treatment or condition label means: roughly 19 received Ad26.COV2.S at low or high dose, single or two shots; a few received placebo; per-sample allocation not given. For vaccine and placebo recipients, the sequenced repertoires came from samples collected on day 63 after the first injection.

The sequencing used peripheral blood, collected in a trial of Ad26.COV2.S vaccine versus placebo. These receptors were obtained from a person between 18 and 65 years old who received the Ad26.COV2.S COVID-19 vaccine or a placebo.

This clone was seen more than once but under ten times. V is TRBV5-1 and J is TRBJ1-1; D is possibly TRBD1 (5 bases). The CDR3 runs to 14 residues. V was trimmed by 1 base and J by 4 bases, leaving 11 bases between them. The V gene's germline CDR1 is SGHRS and CDR2 YFSETQ. CDR3 bases: TGCGCCAGCAGCTTGCTCCAGGGTTCCACTGAAGCTTTCTTT. Its translation: CASSLLQGSTEAFF.

This chain joins TRBV7-9 and TRBJ2-7, with D maybe TRBD2 (6 bases). Germline lookup yields CDR1 SEHNR and CDR2 FQNEAQ (reference sequence). V was shortened by 4 bases and J by 2 bases, with 15 bases between the two germline ends. There are 15 residues in the CDR3. The CDR3 DNA sequence: TGTGCCAGCAGCTCCGGGGACTCCCTCCCCTACGAGCAGTACTTC. Amino acids: CASSSGDSLPYEQYF.

This sequence joins TRBV19 and TRBJ2-3; the D gene is possibly TRBD2 (6 bases). The V end lost 7 bases, the J end lost 3 bases, and 20 bases lay between the germline ends. This CDR3 region has 16 residues. Germline V gene lookup returns CDR1 LNHDA and CDR2 SQIVND (reference sequence). The CDR3: CASTPGGAEGTDTQYF. The CDR3 bases are TGTGCCAGTACTCCCGGCGGGGCAGAGGGGACAGATACGCAGTATTTT.

The chain employs TRBV3-1 (or the pseudogene TRBV3-2) and TRBJ1-4; possible D gene TRBD1, 5 bases. CDR1 and CDR2 (germline): LGHDT, YNNKEL (reference sequence). Trimming removed 4 bases at V and 0 bases at J, with 12 bases between. This CDR3 comprises 16 residues. CDR3 amino acids: CASSPRGGATNEKLFF. In DNA form, the CDR3 reads TGTGCCAGCAGCCCACGGGGGGGAGCAACTAATGAAAAACTGTTTTTT.

The V and J genes are TRBV30 and TRBJ1-6; no clear D. V was shortened by 1 base and J by 2 bases, with 12 bases between the two germline ends. The CDR3 is made up of 16 amino acids. The germline V gene has CDR1 GTSNPN and CDR2 SVGIG (reference sequence). The CDR3 sequence: CAWSAGGQTYNSPLHF. CDR3 sequence (DNA): TGTGCCTGGAGTGCGGGCGGCCAGACCTATAATTCACCCCTCCACTTT.

CDR3 sequence reads: CASSERGREQYF. The CDR3 coding sequence is TGTGCCAGCAGTGAGAGGGGGCGCGAGCAGTACTTC. The chain combines TRBV2 with TRBJ2-7; 7 nucleotides line up with TRBD1. Germline values: CDR1 SNHLY, CDR2 FYNNEI. The length of the CDR3 is 12 residues. The J segment lost 6 bases and the V segment lost 3 bases, leaving 2 bases of the junction unmatched.

The J gene is TRBJ2-1, the V gene TRBV5-1, with a possible D match to TRBD2 (5 bases). V lost 7 bases to trimming and J lost 6 bases, with 14 bases between them. The length of the CDR3 is 13 residues. Germline V gene sequence: CDR1 SGHRS, CDR2 YFSETQ. The CDR3 loop reads CASRRAPVNEQFF. The CDR3 DNA is TGCGCCAGCCGGCGGGCCCCCGTCAATGAGCAGTTCTTC.

This chain joins TRBV2 and TRBJ1-1; the match to TRBD1 covers 9 bases. CDR1 and CDR2 from the germline V gene are SNHLY and FYNNEI. V lost 4 bases and J lost 5; bases outside the gene matches: 8. The CDR3 is 15 amino acids. CDR3 in DNA: TGTGCCAGCAGTGCCCCGGGACAGGGATTGACTGAAGCTTTCTTT. Its translation is CASSAPGQGLTEAFF.

This rearrangement joins TRBV5-1 to TRBJ1-1; no reliable D call. Trimming left V 3 bases short and J 3 bases short, with 15 bases between. This CDR3 contains 15 residues. Germline values: CDR1 SGHRS, CDR2 YFSETQ. The CDR3 coding sequence is TGCGCCAGCAGCTCGAACCGCCAGATTCACACTGAAGCTTTCTTT. Amino acids: CASSSNRQIHTEAFF.

As to this clone: Other nucleotide sequences from this sample produce the same CDR3. The chain recombines TRBV9 with TRBJ2-5; TRBD2 is a possible D gene (5 bases). Germline CDR1 is SGDLS and CDR2 is YYNGEE. The CDR3 covers 13 residues. Trimming left V 0 bases short and J 4 bases short, with 7 bases between. CDR3 loop: CASSVGGLETQYF. The CDR3, as DNA: TGTGCCAGCAGCGTAGGTGGACTAGAGACCCAGTACTTC.

V usage is TRBV15 and J usage is TRBJ1-5, with D perhaps matching TRBD1 (6 bases). CDR3 length: 17 residues. Per germline, CDR1 LNHNV and CDR2 YYDKDF (reference sequence). V dropped 3 bases and J dropped 6 bases, with 21 bases sitting between them. The CDR3 nucleotides read TGTGCCACCAGCAGTCGGCAAGGACAGTTTTCAACTCAGCCCCAGCATTTT. It encodes CATSSRQGQFSTQPQHF.

The chain recombines TRBV3-1 (or the pseudogene TRBV3-2) with TRBJ1-5; unclear D gene. The CDR3 length is 15 residues. From germline, CDR1 is LGHDT and CDR2 YNNKEL (reference sequence). Trimming took off 1 base at V and 6 bases at J, with 13 bases between the two ends. The CDR3, as DNA: TGTGCCAGCAGCCAAGGTCGGCTGGGAGGTCAGCCCCAGCATTTT. It is translated as CASSQGRLGGQPQHF.

This clone was observed once. The chain employs TRBV6-5 and TRBJ2-1, with D tentatively TRBD1 or TRBD2 (5 bases each). Germline V gene sequence: CDR1 MNHEY, CDR2 SVGAGI. CDR3 length: 12 residues. The ends were cut back, 3 bases at V and 7 bases at J, with 7 bases in the middle. The CDR3: CASSYGGNEQFF. The CDR3 DNA reads TGTGCCAGCAGTTATGGGGGAAATGAGCAGTTCTTC.

J is TRBJ1-2 and V is TRBV28, with 8 positions matching TRBD1. The length of the CDR3 is 14 residues. Germline loops: CDR1 MDHEN, CDR2 SYDVKM. Germline trimming cut 6 bases from V and 3 bases from J; bases unmatched to any gene: 6. CDR3: CASRTGAGYYGYTF. CDR3 DNA sequence: TGTGCCAGCAGGACAGGGGCAGGGTACTATGGCTACACCTTC.

The J gene is TRBJ2-1, the V gene TRBV18, with 10 nucleotides matching TRBD1. Unmatched junction bases numbered 4, after V lost 4 bases and J lost 4 bases. Looked up from germline, CDR1 is KGHSH and CDR2 is LQKENI. CDR3 length: 15 amino acids. The CDR3 DNA is TGTGCCAGCTCACAGCGACAGGGGGCTTACAATGAGCAGTTCTTC. It translates to CASSQRQGAYNEQFF.

The chain combines TRBV7-8 with TRBJ2-1; no definite D call. The CDR3 has 10 amino acids. Between the trimmed V and J ends, which lost 5 bases and 10 bases, there was a span of 6 bases. The germline CDR1 and CDR2 sequences are SGHVS and FQNEAQ. This CDR3 is CASSPTEQFF. CDR3 coding DNA: TGTGCCAGCAGCCCAACGGAGCAGTTCTTC. Full variable domain (remainder filled in from reference TRBV7-8 and TRBJ2-1): GAGVSQSPRYKVAKRGQDVALRCDPISGHVSLFWYQQALGQGPEFLTYFQNEAQLDKSGLPSDRFFAERPEGSVSTLKIQRTQQEDSAVYLCASSPTEQFFGPGTRLTVL.

This clone was found once. The chain recombines TRBV7-9 with TRBJ2-7; no clear D. This CDR3 contains 11 residues. Germline CDR1 reads SEHNR; CDR2 reads FQNEAQ (reference sequence). V dropped 2 bases and J dropped 6 bases, with 5 bases sitting between them. Here the CDR3 DNA reads TGTGCCAGCAGCTTAATCAGCGAGCAGTACTTC. Protein product: CASSLISEQYF.

V is TRBV6-6 and J is TRBJ2-2, with unresolved D. Germline V gene lookup returns CDR1 MNHNY and CDR2 SVGAGI (reference sequence). The length of the CDR3 is 13 residues. The V gene lost 6 bases and the J gene lost 3 bases, with 8 bases spanning the gap. The CDR3 protein is CASRGDYTGELFF. In nucleotides, the CDR3 is TGTGCCAGCAGGGGTGATTACACCGGGGAGCTGTTTTTT.

The V and J genes are TRBV11-2 and TRBJ2-7; TRBD2 aligns across 7 bases. Germline V lookup: CDR1 SGHAT, CDR2 FQNNGV. J was trimmed by 2 bases and V by 5 bases; bases with no gene match: 6. There are 14 residues in the CDR3. The CDR3 nucleotides read TGTGCCAGCAGCATATGGACTAGGGCCTACGAGCAGTACTTC. It encodes CASSIWTRAYEQYF.

The chain links TRBV28 to TRBJ1-6; 7 nucleotides agree with TRBD1. The V and J ends lost 2 bases and 10 bases, in that order; junction bases with no gene match: 11. The CDR3 covers 16 residues. Germline-derived CDR1 and CDR2 are MDHEN and SYDVKM. In DNA, the CDR3 is TGTGCCAGCAGTTTAAGCAGGGCGACCAGGGGGTCACCCCTCCACTTT. It yields the protein CASSLSRATRGSPLHF.

The V gene is TRBV6-1, the J gene TRBJ2-1; TRBD1 aligns across 7 bases. V was clipped by 4 bases and J by 2 bases; unmatched bases: 8. Germline loops: CDR1 MNHNS, CDR2 SASEGT. The CDR3 totals 16 residues. CDR3 sequence: CASSGVWGTAYNEQFF. The CDR3 nucleotides read TGTGCCAGCAGTGGGGTGTGGGGGACAGCCTACAATGAGCAGTTCTTC.

V is TRBV4-1 and J is TRBJ1-5, with D hard to call. V lost 1 base, J lost 0 bases, and 10 bases lay in between. The CDR3 has 16 amino acids. Per germline, CDR1 MGHRA and CDR2 YSYEKL. The CDR3 DNA reads TGCGCCAGCAGCCAAGTTAGAGGGCCTAGCAATCAGCCCCAGCATTTT. Translating gives CASSQVRGPSNQPQHF.